Listed here is a single T cell receptor beta chain. The CDR3 consists of 15 residues. The V end was cut by 0 bases, the J end by 6 bases, with 14 bases between. Amplification used 60 Vbeta primers and 13 Jbeta primers. Using immunoSEQ multiplex PCR, the repertoire was profiled, and TCRdb retains in-frame clones only, with some absent. The repertoire holds about 130,000 clones, with more than 70% as singletons. The data are from a study of cytomegalovirus exposure and HLA in healthy donors. This chain uses TRBV6-7 with TRBJ1-2; D might be TRBD1 (6 bases). TRBV6-7 is designated an ORF whose function remains uncertain. The sequence came from a man younger than 45 in good health and CMV-seronegative. Source material: PBMCs. Here the CDR3 reads CASSYSARGAHGYTF. For the CDR3, the DNA is TGTGCCAGCAGTTACTCGGCTCGGGGGGCGCATGGCTACACCTTC.